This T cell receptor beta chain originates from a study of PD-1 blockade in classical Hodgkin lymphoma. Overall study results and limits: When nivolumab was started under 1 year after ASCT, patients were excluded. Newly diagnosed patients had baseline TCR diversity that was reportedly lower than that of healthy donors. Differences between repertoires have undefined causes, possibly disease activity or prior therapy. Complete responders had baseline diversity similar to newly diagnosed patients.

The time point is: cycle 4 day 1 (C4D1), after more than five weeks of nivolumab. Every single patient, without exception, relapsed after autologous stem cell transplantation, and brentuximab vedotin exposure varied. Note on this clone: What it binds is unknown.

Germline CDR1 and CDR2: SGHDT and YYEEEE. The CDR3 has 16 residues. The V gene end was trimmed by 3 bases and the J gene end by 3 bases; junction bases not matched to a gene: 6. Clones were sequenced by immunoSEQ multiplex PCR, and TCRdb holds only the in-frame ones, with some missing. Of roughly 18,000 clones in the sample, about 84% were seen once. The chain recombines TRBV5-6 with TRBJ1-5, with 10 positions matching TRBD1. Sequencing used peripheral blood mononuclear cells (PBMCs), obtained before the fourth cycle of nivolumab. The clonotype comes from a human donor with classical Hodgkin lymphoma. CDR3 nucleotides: TGTGCCAGCAGCTCAACCGGGACAGGGGCCAATCAGCCCCAGCATTTT. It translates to CASSSTGTGANQPQHF.